The entry below describes one T cell receptor (beta chain). Its target is not known. TCRdb fed the reads into MiXCR, producing one record per CDR3 protein. The sample includes 55,000 to 85,000 distinct CDR3 sequences, 20% to 25% of them seen just once. The CDR3 loop spans 15 amino acids. Per the germline V gene, CDR1 is MGHRA and CDR2 is YSYEKL. Trimming removed 4 bases at V and 1 base at J, with 13 bases between. The data belong to a study of T cell repertoires in cytomegalovirus infection. Broader study findings: Dominating the ex vivo response were TCR beta clonotypes that were CMV-specific and HLA-C-restricted.

The TCR was taken from a human donor in good health (CMV status not recorded). Some clones in this sample may be carry-over from other donors' samples. The sample in question was CD8+ T cells from cultured PBMCs, obtained from culture after CMV antigen stimulation. This sequence joins TRBV4-1 and TRBJ2-5; D possibly corresponds to TRBD2 (5 bases). The CDR3 sequence is CASSPPTDSQETQYF. Written as DNA, the CDR3 is TGCGCCAGCAGCCCTCCAACGGACTCCCAAGAGACCCAGTACTTC.